This entry concerns a single TCR beta chain. The antigen is unknown. Only in-frame clones appear in the TCRdb table, and some are missing; sequencing was by immunoSEQ multiplex PCR. The table lists 13,000 to 15,000 clones, nearly 90% of them singletons. These data come from a study of T cell repertoires in ileal Crohn's disease. Study in general: At surgery, under 40% of patients smoked, with median disease duration 7.9 years. Study-level findings and limits: Compared with CD4 T cells, sorted CD8 cells carried more expanded clones.

Germline loops: CDR1 GTSNPN, CDR2 SVGIG (reference sequence). The CDR3 spans 15 residues. The V end lost 2 bases, the J end lost 4 bases, and 17 bases lay between the germline ends. The chain carries TRBV30 and TRBJ1-1; D perhaps matches TRBD1 (5 bases). The TCR comes from an adult with Crohn's disease. The material sequenced was ileal tissue. The CDR3: CAWSTGYGLPTEAFF. DNA of the CDR3: TGTGCCTGGAGTACAGGCTATGGGTTACCCACTGAAGCTTTCTTT.